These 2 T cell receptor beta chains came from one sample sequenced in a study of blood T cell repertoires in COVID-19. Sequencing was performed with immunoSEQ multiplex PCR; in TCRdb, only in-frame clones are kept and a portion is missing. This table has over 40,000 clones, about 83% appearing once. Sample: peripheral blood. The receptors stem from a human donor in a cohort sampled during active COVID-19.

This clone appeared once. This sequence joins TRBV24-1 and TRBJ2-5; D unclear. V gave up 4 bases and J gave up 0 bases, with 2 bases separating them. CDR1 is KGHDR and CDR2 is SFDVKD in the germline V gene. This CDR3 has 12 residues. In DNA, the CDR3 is TGTGCCACCAGTGACTACCAAGAGACCCAGTACTTC. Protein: CATSDYQETQYF.

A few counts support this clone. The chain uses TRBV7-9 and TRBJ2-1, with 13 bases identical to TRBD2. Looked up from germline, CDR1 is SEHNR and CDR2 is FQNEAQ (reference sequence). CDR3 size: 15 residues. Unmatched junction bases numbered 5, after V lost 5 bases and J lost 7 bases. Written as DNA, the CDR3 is TGTGCCAGCAGCCAAGAGGGACTAGCGGGAAATGAGCAGTTCTTC. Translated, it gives CASSQEGLAGNEQFF. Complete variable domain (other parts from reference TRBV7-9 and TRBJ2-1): DTGVSQNPRHKITKRGQNVTFRCDPISEHNRLYWYRQTLGQGPEFLTYFQNEAQLEKSRLLSDRFSAERPKGSFSTLEIQRTEQGDSAMYLCASSQEGLAGNEQFFGPGTRLTVL.